The 2 T cell receptor beta chains given below trace back to one sample, sequenced in a study of cytomegalovirus exposure and HLA in healthy donors. PCR used 60 Vbeta primers and 13 Jbeta primers. The assay was immunoSEQ multiplex PCR, and TCRdb's table has in-frame clones only and misses some. Counted here are under 150,000 clones, roughly four fifths occurring once; the ten biggest clones make up around 2.5%. Input material: PBMCs. The receptors originated from a male donor in good health and CMV-seronegative.

The chain has TRBV9 and TRBJ2-1; 8 bases fit TRBD2. The CDR3 extends over 15 amino acids. Germline values: CDR1 SGDLS, CDR2 YYNGEE. V was pared by 0 bases and J by 3 bases, with 2 bases of the junction left unmatched. Here the CDR3 reads CASSVAGGVYNEQFF. The CDR3 nucleotides read TGTGCCAGCAGCGTAGCCGGGGGGGTCTACAATGAGCAGTTCTTC.

As for this clone: Other DNA sequences in this sample translate to the same CDR3. V and J are TRBV7-9 and TRBJ2-1; perhaps TRBD1 as D (5 bases). Trimming shortened V by 2 bases and J by 8 bases, and 7 bases separated the two germline ends. The CDR3 runs 12 residues. Germline CDR1 is SEHNR and CDR2 is FQNEAQ (reference sequence). DNA for the CDR3: TGTGCCAGCAGCTTACAGGGTGATGAGCAGTTCTTC. Translated, it gives CASSLQGDEQFF.